The 16 T cell receptor beta chains below come from one sample, sequenced in a study of T cells in Graves' hyperthyroidism and ophthalmopathy (dated by TCRdb to the late 2010s). The library was prepared using multiplex PCR. The data were produced on an Illumina HiSeq 2000. Amplification of TCR beta CDR3 regions was carried out from RNA transcripts. For the first round of RT-PCR on the TCR CDR3, the HTBI primer set was used together with the Qiagen OneStep RT-PCR kit. In-frame beta chains were kept once TCRdb had trimmed the public reads at Q25 with fastp and called clones with MiXCR. Rows with one shared CDR3 protein collapse into an entry with the most common genes and DNA. This sample gives some 180,000 distinct CDR3 sequences in total; around 17% of them show up just once. The ten largest clones add up to more than 50% of the sample. Sequenced: blood. These receptors came from a woman aged 45-65 years with Graves' hyperthyroidism.

Ten or more counts support this clonotype. V gene TRBV30 combines with J gene TRBJ2-1, with 10 bases lining up with TRBD2. J lost 9 bases, V lost 3 bases, and 8 bases had no gene match. The germline CDR1 and CDR2 sequences are GTSNPN and SVGIG (reference sequence). This CDR3 is built from 14 residues. CDR3 sequence reads: CAWSRSGRAGEQFF. CDR3 DNA: TGTGCCTGGAGCAGAAGCGGGAGGGCCGGTGAGCAGTTCTTC.

This clonotype was picked up a small number of times. This chain's CDR3 is CASSPQDSNYGYTF. CDR3 coding DNA: TGTGCCAGCAGCCCACAGGACTCTAACTATGGCTACACCTTC. The chain recombines TRBV7-9 with TRBJ1-2; perhaps TRBD1 as D (5 bases). CDR3 size: 14 residues. Trimming took off 5 bases at V and 0 bases at J, with 10 bases between the two ends. The germline V gene encodes CDR1 SEHNR and CDR2 FQNEAQ (reference sequence).

This clonotype showed up many times. The rearrangement joins TRBV11-2 to TRBJ1-3, with 8 bases identical to TRBD1. J gave up 3 bases and V 6 bases, and 4 bases lay outside the gene matches. CDR1 is SGHAT and CDR2 is FQNNGV in the germline V gene. CDR3 length: 14 amino acids. Written as DNA, the CDR3 is TGTGCCAGCAGTAACAGGGGGAGTGGAAACACCATATATTTT. Translated: CASSNRGSGNTIYF.

CDR3 DNA sequence: TGTGCCAGCAGACTTCGACAGGGCCTAGGAGTCGAGCAGTACTTC. This translates into CASRLRQGLGVEQYF. The V and J genes are TRBV12-3 or TRBV12-4 and TRBJ2-7, with TRBD1 identical over 7 bases. There are 15 residues in the CDR3. V was pared by 6 bases and J by 6 bases, with 14 bases of the junction left unmatched.

Note on this clonotype: One junction end does not reproduce the germline sequence, and a read error may be involved. The chain has TRBV28 and TRBJ1-1; D gene unclear. CDR3 length: 16 amino acids. CDR1 MDHEN and CDR2 SYDVKM come from the germline V gene. This chain's CDR3 is CASSLADMVVNTETFF. The DNA for the CDR3 is TGTGCCAGCAGTTTAGCCGATATGGTGGTTAACACTGAAACTTTCTTT.

Only a few counts were recorded for this clonotype. The CDR3 protein is CASRLTGPSPEQFF. The CDR3 nucleotides read TGTGCCAGCAGATTGACAGGGCCCTCACCTGAGCAGTTCTTC. The V and J genes are TRBV25-1 and TRBJ2-1; TRBD1 agrees at 7 bases. CDR1 and CDR2 from the germline V gene are MGHDK and SYGVNS. This CDR3 has 14 amino acids. Trimming cost V 6 bases and J 9 bases; bases outside gene matches: 11.

This clonotype was detected many times. The V and J genes are TRBV12-3 or TRBV12-4 and TRBJ1-2; tentatively, D is TRBD1 (5 bases). V lost 10 bases, J lost 6 bases, and 15 bases lay in between. CDR3 size: 12 residues. The CDR3 DNA follows: TGTGCCACGCGGGACCTACACCATGGCTACACCTTC. Translation gives CATRDLHHGYTF.

This clonotype came up many times. The V call is TRBV20-1, the J call TRBJ1-3; D not certain. V was pared by 0 bases and J by 3 bases, with 12 bases between. The germline gives CDR1 DFQATT, CDR2 SNEGSKA (reference sequence). This CDR3 has 15 residues. CDR3 sequence reads: CSARDTMSGGNTIYF. The CDR3 DNA sequence: TGCAGTGCTAGAGATACAATGTCTGGTGGAAACACCATATATTTT.

This clonotype was counted ten times or more. CDR3: CASSLQGGVMNTEAFF. The CDR3, as DNA: TGTGCCAGTAGTCTACAGGGGGGGGTCATGAACACTGAAGCTTTCTTT. The gene calls are TRBV19 and TRBJ1-1; 8 bases align to TRBD1. The germline CDR1 and CDR2 sequences are LNHDA and SQIVND (reference sequence). The ends lost 5 bases at V and 0 bases at J; junction bases unmatched: 8. The CDR3 extends over 16 amino acids.

This clonotype has only a few counts. The chain uses TRBV29-1 and TRBJ2-3, with TRBD2 as a possible D gene (6 bases). The CDR3 runs 15 residues. The V end lost 4 bases, the J end lost 2 bases, and 16 bases lay between the germline ends. Germline CDR1 reads SQVTM; CDR2 reads ANQGSEA. CDR3 amino acids: CSVGEVVGVTDTQYF. The CDR3, as DNA: TGCAGCGTTGGGGAGGTGGTGGGAGTCACAGATACGCAGTATTTT.

This clonotype was counted at least ten times. The rearrangement uses TRBV28 and TRBJ1-2, with a weak D call TRBD1 (5 bases). The V and J ends lost 2 bases and 5 bases respectively, with 12 bases between them. CDR1 and CDR2 (germline): MDHEN, SYDVKM. This CDR3 region has 14 residues. The CDR3 protein is CASSLNWAGYGYTF. The CDR3 nucleotides are TGTGCCAGCAGTTTAAATTGGGCAGGGTATGGCTACACCTTC.

This clonotype was seen many times. CDR3 amino acids: CSVVENTEAFF. CDR3 nucleotide sequence: TGCAGCGTTGTGGAGAACACTGAAGCTTTCTTT. The gene calls are TRBV29-1 and TRBJ1-1; D is undetermined. This CDR3 region has 11 residues. Trimming removed 4 bases from V and 1 base from J, with 4 bases in between. The V gene's germline CDR1 is SQVTM and CDR2 ANQGSEA.

The genes are TRBV19 and TRBJ2-5; weak D call: TRBD2 (5 bases). In germline, CDR1 is LNHDA, CDR2 SQIVND (reference sequence). The CDR3 covers 13 residues. Between the trimmed V and J ends, which lost 7 bases and 2 bases, there was a span of 11 bases. DNA for the CDR3: TGTGCCAGTACGCCGGGGATACAAGAGACCCAGTACTTC. Protein sequence: CASTPGIQETQYF. Together with reference TRBV19 and TRBJ2-5, the CDR3 gives the full variable domain: DGGITQSPKYLFRKEGQNVTLSCEQNLNHDAMYWYRQDPGQGLRLIYYSQIVNDFQKGDIAEGYSVSREKKESFPLTVTSAQKNPTAFYLCASTPGIQETQYFGPGTRLLVL.

The chain couples TRBV20-1 to TRBJ1-5; D unresolved. Trimming took off 5 bases at V and 3 bases at J, with 11 bases between the two ends. CDR3 size: 13 residues. Germline V gene data show CDR1 as DFQATT and CDR2 as SNEGSKA (reference sequence). CDR3 residues: CSAGGRYNQPQHF. CDR3 bases: TGCAGTGCTGGCGGACGGTACAATCAGCCCCAGCATTTT.

This clonotype came up a few times. This chain's CDR3 is CASSLSGQGSPYEQYF. The CDR3 nucleotides are TGTGCCAGCAGCTTATCCGGTCAGGGGAGCCCCTACGAGCAGTACTTC. The chain uses TRBV7-6 and TRBJ2-7; D is possibly TRBD1 (6 bases). V was cut by 2 bases and J by 2 bases, with 16 bases left in between. There are 16 residues in the CDR3. CDR1 and CDR2 (germline): SGHVS, FNYEAQ.

This clonotype was observed a handful of times. This chain uses TRBV29-1 with TRBJ2-1; D may be TRBD1 or TRBD2 (6 bases each). Per germline, CDR1 SQVTM and CDR2 ANQGSEA. The CDR3 loop spans 13 amino acids. The germline V and J ends were trimmed by 5 bases and 9 bases, with 17 bases remaining between them. CDR3 DNA: TGCAGCGTTAAAACAGGGAGGTTGGGTGAGCAGTTCTTC. Amino acids: CSVKTGRLGEQFF.